This passage covers 26 T cell receptor beta chains from one sample sequenced in a study of blood T cells in healthy people across ages. A second PCR of 7 to 11 cycles used a sample-barcoded 5' primer and a J-beta primer mix. MiXCR was run by TCRdb on the 5' RACE reads, yielding one entry per CDR3 protein. The table shows over 500,000 distinct CDR3 sequences, with about 28% occurring only once. The same data also contributed to another study, on T cells of mothers and their children.

Sequencing input: blood. The receptors here all came from a boy younger than 10 in good health.

Turning to this clonotype: An end of the junction differs from the germline gene, which may be a read error. In nucleotides, the CDR3 is TGTGCCAGTCAGAGCAGGGTCCCCCAAGAGGCCCAGTACTTC. The encoded protein is CASQSRVPQEAQYF. V and J are TRBV2 and TRBJ2-5; D possibly corresponds to TRBD1 (5 bases). CDR1 is SNHLY and CDR2 is FYNNEI in the germline V gene. There are 14 residues in the CDR3.

The J gene is TRBJ1-2, the V gene TRBV3-1; a possible D gene is TRBD1 (6 bases). The V gene lost 0 bases and the J gene lost 1 base, with 12 bases spanning the gap. CDR3 length: 16 residues. The germline CDR1 and CDR2 sequences are LGHDT and YNNKEL (reference sequence). DNA for the CDR3: TGTGCCAGCAGCCAAGACCCCGGGGACATTAACTATGGCTACACCTTC. Amino acid sequence: CASSQDPGDINYGYTF.

This chain links TRBV7-9 with TRBJ2-1; D unclear. The J call may be mistaken, given a closer DNA end match to TRBJ2-7. The CDR3 extends over 14 amino acids. The germline V gene has CDR1 SEHNR and CDR2 FQNEAQ (reference sequence). The CDR3 sequence is CASSSGRTPYEQYF. The CDR3 nucleotides read TGTGCCAGCAGCTCCGGGCGCACGCCCTACGAGCAGTACTTC.

The chain combines TRBV4-2 with TRBJ2-1; no clear D gene. The CDR3 is made up of 14 amino acids. V dropped 0 bases and J dropped 6 bases, with 9 bases sitting between them. In germline, CDR1 is LGHNA, CDR2 YNFKEQ. CDR3 sequence reads: CASSQDLISNEQFF. Written as DNA, the CDR3 is TGTGCCAGCAGCCAAGATTTGATCAGCAATGAGCAGTTCTTC.

This clonotype was detected a few times. This chain joins TRBV4-3 and TRBJ2-3; TRBD2 aligns across 11 bases. The CDR3 covers 17 residues. The trim removed 0 bases at V and 5 bases at J, leaving 7 bases unmatched. The germline V gene encodes CDR1 LGHNA and CDR2 YSLEER. DNA of the CDR3: TGCGCCAGCAGCCAAGATTACGGGCTAGCGGGAGGAGATACGCAGTATTTT. It translates to CASSQDYGLAGGDTQYF.

This clonotype was recorded many times. The genes are TRBV15 and TRBJ2-5; TRBD2 agrees at 9 bases. After removal of 5 bases from V and 2 bases from J, the junction contained 6 bases not matched to a gene. The CDR3 contains 15 residues. CDR1 and CDR2 from the germline V gene are LNHNV and YYDKDF (reference sequence). Here the CDR3 reads CATSGLAGPQETQYF. CDR3 nucleotide sequence: TGTGCCACCAGCGGGCTAGCGGGACCTCAAGAGACCCAGTACTTC.

The chain has TRBV7-9 and TRBJ1-4; TRBD1 aligns across 7 bases. Germline assignment: CDR1 SEHNR and CDR2 FQNEAQ (reference sequence). CDR3 size: 13 residues. With 5 bases clipped from V and 10 bases from J, the junction kept 7 bases outside the gene matches. Here the CDR3 reads CASSQGTERKLFF. The CDR3 DNA follows: TGTGCCAGCAGCCAAGGGACAGAGCGAAAACTGTTTTTT. Full variable domain (missing parts from reference TRBV7-9 and TRBJ1-4): DTGVSQNPRHKITKRGQNVTFRCDPISEHNRLYWYRQTLGQGPEFLTYFQNEAQLEKSRLLSDRFSAERPKGSFSTLEIQRTEQGDSAMYLCASSQGTERKLFFGSGTQLSVL.

This clonotype turned up a few times. J is TRBJ2-7 and V is TRBV7-2; D perhaps matches TRBD1 (5 bases). The CDR3 is 15 amino acids. Trimming pared 1 base from V and 2 bases from J, leaving 12 bases between. Germline assignment: CDR1 SGHTA and CDR2 FQGNSA. As DNA, the CDR3 is TGTGCCAGCAGCTTAGATTGGACATTAGCCTACGAGCAGTACTTC. The encoded protein is CASSLDWTLAYEQYF.

J is TRBJ2-7 and V is TRBV6-2 or TRBV6-3; the match to TRBD2 covers 8 bases. Germline CDR1 is MNHEY and CDR2 is SVGEGT. V lost 11 bases, J lost 3 bases, and 6 bases stayed unmatched. The CDR3 spans 12 residues. The DNA of the CDR3 is TGTGCCGCCGGGACTAGGGTCTACGAGCAGTACTTC. It yields the protein CAAGTRVYEQYF.

The V gene is TRBV30, the J gene TRBJ2-3, with unresolved D. Germline V lookup: CDR1 GTSNPN, CDR2 SVGIG (reference sequence). There are 12 residues in the CDR3. V was cut by 2 bases and J by 2 bases, with 5 bases left in between. The CDR3 is CAWSRYTDTQYF. CDR3 coding DNA: TGTGCCTGGAGTAGGTACACAGATACGCAGTATTTT.

The rearrangement uses TRBV7-8 and TRBJ2-5; 13 bases match TRBD2. This CDR3 contains 19 residues. Germline CDR1 is SGHVS and CDR2 is FQNEAQ. Trimming took 5 bases from V and 1 from J; bases not matched to a gene: 13. The CDR3 here is CASSEVKGLAGWFQETQYF. The CDR3 region has the DNA TGTGCCAGCAGCGAAGTCAAGGGACTAGCGGGATGGTTCCAAGAGACCCAGTACTTC.

The chain combines TRBV20-1 with TRBJ1-2; no reliable D call. Germline V gene data show CDR1 as DFQATT and CDR2 as SNEGSKA (reference sequence). This CDR3 is built from 14 residues. V dropped 3 bases and J dropped 0 bases, with 11 bases sitting between them. The CDR3, as DNA: TGCAGTGCTAGTAACGGACTAGCTAACTATGGCTACACCTTC. This translates into CSASNGLANYGYTF.

This clonotype has just a few counts. This rearrangement joins TRBV19 to TRBJ2-1, with 14 bases fitting TRBD2. Losses at the gene ends were 5 bases for V and 4 bases for J; bases not matched to a gene: 4. This CDR3 has 16 amino acids. CDR1 is LNHDA and CDR2 is SQIVND in the germline V gene (reference sequence). CDR3 nucleotides: TGTGCCAGTAGTCTATGGACTAGCGGGGGGTACAATGAGCAGTTCTTC. It encodes CASSLWTSGGYNEQFF.

In its sample, this clonotype was seen a few times. The J gene is TRBJ2-4, the V gene TRBV12-3 or TRBV12-4; tentative D call: TRBD1 (6 bases). The CDR3 is made up of 17 amino acids. The V end was cut by 2 bases, the J end by 0 bases, with 14 bases between. The CDR3 DNA reads as TGTGCCAGCAGTTTACAGGGCCAGGGGTTAGCCAAAAACATTCAGTACTTC. Its protein product is CASSLQGQGLAKNIQYF.

This clonotype was counted a few times. CDR3 sequence: CASSFKGVGDRGFGDYTF. In nucleotides, the CDR3 is TGTGCCAGCAGTTTTAAGGGAGTGGGGGACAGGGGGTTTGGAGACTACACCTTC. J is TRBJ1-2 and V is TRBV27, with 11 bases identical to TRBD1. Germline V gene data show CDR1 as MNHEY and CDR2 as SMNVEV (reference sequence). Trimming removed 3 bases from V and 10 bases from J; junction bases left unmatched: 19. CDR3 size: 18 residues.

This clonotype has more than one count but fewer than ten. The CDR3 region is CASSFTPLGGTQYF. CDR3 nucleotide sequence: TGTGCCAGCAGCTTCACCCCCCTCGGGGGGACCCAGTACTTC. This rearrangement joins TRBV9 to TRBJ2-5; D possibly corresponds to TRBD2 (6 bases). The CDR3 covers 14 residues. Trimming pared 4 bases from V and 7 bases from J, leaving 17 bases between. From germline, CDR1 is SGDLS and CDR2 YYNGEE.

A note on this clonotype: The junction does not match germline at one end; this may be a read error. This chain connects TRBV7-8 to TRBJ1-2; D perhaps matches TRBD1 (5 bases). This CDR3 contains 13 residues. CDR1 and CDR2 from the germline V gene are SGHVS and FQNEAQ. CDR3 amino acids: CASSIDSTYGYPF. CDR3 bases: TGTGCCAGCAGCATAGACAGCACCTATGGCTACCCCTTC. The full variable domain, with the rest looked up from reference TRBV7-8 and TRBJ1-2, is GAGVSQSPRYKVAKRGQDVALRCDPISGHVSLFWYQQALGQGPEFLTYFQNEAQLDKSGLPSDRFFAERPEGSVSTLKIQRTQQEDSAVYLCASSIDSTYGYPFGSGTRLTVV.

The rearrangement joins TRBV6-5 to TRBJ2-7; the match to TRBD1 covers 8 bases. The germline gives CDR1 MNHEY, CDR2 SVGAGI. The CDR3 totals 17 residues. V shed 0 bases, J shed 2 bases, and the junction held 9 bases outside the gene matches. This chain's CDR3 is CASSYSSRGQVTYEQYF. The CDR3 DNA reads TGTGCCAGCAGTTACTCATCGCGGGGACAGGTCACCTACGAGCAGTACTTC.

This clonotype was found a few times. J is TRBJ2-7 and V is TRBV13; tentatively, D is TRBD1 (7 bases). Germline V gene data show CDR1 as PRHDT and CDR2 as FYEKMQ (reference sequence). Trimming stripped 4 bases from V and 2 bases from J, with 15 bases between. The CDR3 contains 15 residues. CDR3 sequence: CASSSRRRGAYEQYF. CDR3 coding DNA: TGTGCCAGCAGCTCCCGCCGCAGGGGGGCCTACGAGCAGTACTTC.

V and J are TRBV10-3 and TRBJ1-1; unclear D gene. The CDR3 runs to 14 residues. The germline CDR1 and CDR2 sequences are ENHRY and SYGVKD. V was clipped by 6 bases and J by 2 bases, with 13 bases between them. The CDR3 spells CAISGLDLNTEAFF. The DNA for the CDR3 is TGTGCCATCAGCGGCCTGGACTTAAACACTGAAGCTTTCTTT.

The V and J genes are TRBV29-1 and TRBJ2-5; tentatively, D is TRBD2 (5 bases). The J call may be incorrect, as the DNA end agrees better with TRBJ2-1. The length of the CDR3 is 12 residues. Germline V gives CDR1 SQVTM, CDR2 ANQGSEA. CDR3 protein: CSVGETTGEQFF. CDR3 coding DNA: TGCAGCGTTGGAGAGACTACGGGTGAGCAGTTCTTC.

This clonotype appeared a few times. The chain couples TRBV5-8 to TRBJ2-3; maybe TRBD2 (6 bases). The germline CDR1 and CDR2 sequences are SGHTS and YDEGEE. V shed 2 bases and J shed 4 bases, with 14 bases lying between them. The CDR3 is made up of 15 amino acids. CDR3 protein: CASSFPAAGPDTQYF. CDR3 sequence (DNA): TGTGCCAGCAGCTTTCCGGCGGCGGGACCAGATACGCAGTATTTT.

As for this clonotype: Since a much larger clone is just one base distant, this may be a read error. The V and J genes are TRBV12-3 or TRBV12-4 and TRBJ1-2, with D possibly TRBD1 on 6 matching bases. This CDR3 contains 12 residues. The ends were cut back, 2 bases at V and 8 bases at J, with 9 bases in the middle. As DNA, the CDR3 is TGTGCCAGCAGTTTACTGGGGGGCGGCTACACCTTC. Amino acids: CASSLLGGGYTF.

V gene TRBV11-2 combines with J gene TRBJ2-1; D could derive from TRBD1 or TRBD2 (5 bases each). The germline CDR1 and CDR2 sequences are SGHAT and FQNNGV. The CDR3 consists of 15 residues. The V and J ends lost 1 base and 3 bases respectively, with 10 bases between them. The DNA of the CDR3 is TGTGCCAGCAGCTTAGGTGGGGGTTACTACAATGAGCAGTTCTTC. As protein: CASSLGGGYYNEQFF. Full variable domain (outside the CDR3, taken from reference TRBV11-2 and TRBJ2-1): EAGVAQSPRYKIIEKRQSVAFWCNPISGHATLYWYQQILGQGPKLLIQFQNNGVVDDSQLPKDRFSAERLKGVDSTLKIQPAKLEDSAVYLCASSLGGGYYNEQFFGPGTRLTVL.

The chain uses TRBV12-5 and TRBJ1-3; no firm D call. Trimming left V 0 bases short and J 0 bases short, with 9 bases between. The CDR3 length is 16 residues. Germline loops: CDR1 LGHNT, CDR2 FRNRAP. The CDR3 here is CASGLVLRASGNTIYF. For the CDR3, the DNA is TGTGCTAGTGGTTTGGTATTGCGGGCCTCTGGAAACACCATATATTTT.

This chain uses TRBV11-2 with TRBJ2-7, with D perhaps TRBD2 (5 bases). CDR3 size: 15 residues. Looked up from germline, CDR1 is SGHAT and CDR2 is FQNNGV. The germline V and J ends were trimmed by 1 base and 5 bases, with 15 bases remaining between them. The CDR3 DNA sequence: TGTGCCAGCAGCTTAGTAGGACTCAACGGGGACGAGCAGTACTTC. This codes for CASSLVGLNGDEQYF.